This T cell receptor beta chain was recovered during a study of cytomegalovirus exposure and HLA in healthy donors. The PCR made use of 60 Vbeta and 13 Jbeta primers. Assay: immunoSEQ multiplex PCR; the TCRdb copy retains only in-frame clones and omits some. This table holds 120,000 or so clones, approximately 82% found once. Germline-derived CDR1 and CDR2 are MGHRA and YSYEKL. V dropped 1 base and J dropped 8 bases, with 11 bases sitting between them. The CDR3 runs to 13 residues. The specimen was PBMCs. The TCR originated in a man younger than 35 in good health and CMV-seropositive. The chain links TRBV4-1 to TRBJ1-2, with D tentatively TRBD1 (5 bases). The CDR3 bases are TGCGCCAGCAGCCAAGGGGGGGGAAACGGCTACACCTTC. Protein: CASSQGGGNGYTF.